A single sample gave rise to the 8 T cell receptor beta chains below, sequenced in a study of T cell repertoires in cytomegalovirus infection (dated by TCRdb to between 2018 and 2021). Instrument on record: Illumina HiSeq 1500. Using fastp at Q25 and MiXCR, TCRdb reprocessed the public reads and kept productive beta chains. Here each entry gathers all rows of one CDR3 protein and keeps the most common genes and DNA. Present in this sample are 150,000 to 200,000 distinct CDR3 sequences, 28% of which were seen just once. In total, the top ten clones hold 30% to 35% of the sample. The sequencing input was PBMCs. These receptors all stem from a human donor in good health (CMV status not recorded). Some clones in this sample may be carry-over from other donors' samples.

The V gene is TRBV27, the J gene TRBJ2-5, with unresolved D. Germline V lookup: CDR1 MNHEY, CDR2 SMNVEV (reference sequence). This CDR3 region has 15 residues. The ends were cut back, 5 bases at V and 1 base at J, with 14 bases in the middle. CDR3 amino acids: CASSALQARQETQYF. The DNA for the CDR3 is TGTGCCAGCAGTGCCCTTCAGGCCCGCCAAGAGACCCAGTACTTC.

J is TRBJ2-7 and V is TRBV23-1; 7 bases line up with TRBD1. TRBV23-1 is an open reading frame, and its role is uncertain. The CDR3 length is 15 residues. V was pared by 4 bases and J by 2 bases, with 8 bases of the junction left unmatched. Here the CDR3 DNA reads TGCGCCAGCAGTCTAGGACAGGACTCGACCTACGAGCAGTACTTC. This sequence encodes CASSLGQDSTYEQYF.

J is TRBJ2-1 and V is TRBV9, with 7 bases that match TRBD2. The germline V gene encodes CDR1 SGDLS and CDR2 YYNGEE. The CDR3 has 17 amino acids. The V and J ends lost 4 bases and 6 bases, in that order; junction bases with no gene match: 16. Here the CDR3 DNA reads TGTGCCAGCAGCCCTTTTAGCGGGTCAGGTCTGTCCAATGAGCAGTTCTTC. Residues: CASSPFSGSGLSNEQFF.

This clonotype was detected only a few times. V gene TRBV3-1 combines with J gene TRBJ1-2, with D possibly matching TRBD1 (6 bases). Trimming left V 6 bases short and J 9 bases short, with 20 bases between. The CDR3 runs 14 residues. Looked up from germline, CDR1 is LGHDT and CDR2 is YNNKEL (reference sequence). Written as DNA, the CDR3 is TGTGCCAGCAGACACGCAAGCAGGGGAATTAGCTACACCTTC. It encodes CASRHASRGISYTF.

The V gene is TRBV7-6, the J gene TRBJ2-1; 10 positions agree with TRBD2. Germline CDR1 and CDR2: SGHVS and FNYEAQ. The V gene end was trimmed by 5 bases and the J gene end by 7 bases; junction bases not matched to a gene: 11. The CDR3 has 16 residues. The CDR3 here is CASSPQRTSGKNEQFF. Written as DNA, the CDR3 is TGTGCCAGCAGCCCTCAACGGACTAGCGGAAAGAATGAGCAGTTCTTC.

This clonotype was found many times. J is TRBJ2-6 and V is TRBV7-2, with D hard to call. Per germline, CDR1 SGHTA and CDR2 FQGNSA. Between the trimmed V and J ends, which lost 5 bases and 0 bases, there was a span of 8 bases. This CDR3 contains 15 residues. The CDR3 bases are TGTGCCAGCAGCCCCGTCCTCTCTGGGGCCAACGTCCTGACTTTC. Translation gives CASSPVLSGANVLTF.

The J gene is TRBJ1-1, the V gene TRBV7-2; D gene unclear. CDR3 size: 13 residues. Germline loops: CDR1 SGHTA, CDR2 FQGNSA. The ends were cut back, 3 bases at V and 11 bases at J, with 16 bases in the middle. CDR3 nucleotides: TGTGCCAGCAGCTTGGGAGGCTCCTCAGTGGCTTTCTTT. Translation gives CASSLGGSSVAFF.

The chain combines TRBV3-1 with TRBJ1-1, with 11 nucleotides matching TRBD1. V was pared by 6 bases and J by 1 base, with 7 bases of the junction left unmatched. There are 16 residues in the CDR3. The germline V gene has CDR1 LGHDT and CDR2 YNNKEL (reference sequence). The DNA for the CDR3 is TGTGCCAGCAGACCTGCCGGGACAGGGGGGAACACTGAAGCTTTCTTT. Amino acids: CASRPAGTGGNTEAFF.